This record covers a single TCR beta chain. The specificity of this receptor is unknown. Base quality data are lacking; no much larger clone is found one base away. This record belongs to a study of persistence of HIV-infected CD4 T cells (dated by TCRdb to 2020 to 2021). Concerning the study at large: CMV- and HIV-1 Gag-responding CD4+ T cells were isolated from ART-treated individuals so that antigen-driven clonal expansion of HIV-1-infected cells could be examined. Suppressive ART had been received by participants for a median of about eight years. Peripheral blood samples of up to 180 mL were obtained at multiple time points, with the exception of two participants, for whom leukapheresis was performed at a single time point. The clonality of all cells in each sorted population was assessed by TCRbeta sequencing, whereas the clonality of infected cells was assessed by proviral sequencing. For the TCR cluster analysis across participants, 8 or 9 participants were included for CMV and over 5 participants for Gag. Summary of the overall study and its limitations: Within the same sorted populations, TCR oligoclonality correlated with proviral oligoclonality. Because the TCR analyses were done in bulk, restricting them to just the rare CMV-responding cells that actually carried HIV-1 proviruses was not possible. TCRbeta richness in CMV- and Gag-responding cells was significantly lower than in anti-CD3/anti-CD28-responding cells; CMV-responding cells had higher oligoclonality than CD3/CD28-stimulated and Gag-responding cells. Antigen-responding cells were enriched for degenerate expanded CDR3beta sequences, which suggests convergent selection of CD4+ responses to CMV and Gag. The study involved few individuals and tested only a limited range of antigens.

The sample's treatment or condition, from its label and the paper: suppressive antiretroviral therapy. Cells were stimulated with lysates of CMV-infected fibroblasts at about 9.6 ug/mL. Memory CD4+ T cells that did not respond, being CD40L-negative, CD69-negative and CD45RO-high, were sorted as memory populations depleted of antigen-responding cells. HIV-1-infected adults in whom suppressive ART had been started during chronic infection were enrolled as participants. Participants had undetectable plasma HIV-1 RNA below 50 copies/mL for at least 4 years. To be included, a participant needed positive CMV serology and a CD4+ T cell count above 400 cells/uL. Before stimulation, PBMCs were isolated using density centrifugation and then depleted of CD8+ T cells. For approximately 17 hours, the CD8-depleted PBMCs were stimulated with anti-CD28/CD49d costimulation, a CD40-blocking antibody, and enfuvirtide to prevent new infections. Cell sorting was done on a Beckman Coulter MoFlo Legacy or XDP sorter, and dead cells were excluded with propidium iodide. The QIAamp DNA Mini Kit was used for genomic DNA extraction from samples above one million cells, and the Quick-DNA Microprep Kit was used otherwise.

TCRbeta repertoires were sequenced from genomic DNA with the immunoSEQ hsTCRB assay version 4 in survey mode. For TCRbeta sequencing, genomic DNA was diluted to around 9.9 ng/uL, with up to about 1 ug used per sample. As for the authors' bioinformatics: TCRbeta data analysis was done in ImmunoSeq Analyzer 3.0, and diversity was calculated on productive nucleotide rearrangements. The improved Chao index was used to estimate lower-bound TCR diversity, and the Gini coefficient was used to estimate clonality using the Immunarch R package. Different nucleotide rearrangements encoding the same CDR3beta amino acid sequence were treated as distinct clonotypes. Differential abundance analysis found TCRbeta sequences that were significantly enriched in antigen-responding cells compared with anti-CD3/anti-CD28-activated cells. Using predicted peptide-MHC specificity as the basis, GLIPH2 grouped TCRs into clusters, both for each participant individually and for the merged data sets that combined participants. As stored in TCRdb, this immuneACCESS dataset retains in-frame rearrangements with V and J assigned. A fraction of the clones does not appear; measured against another copy, unresolved V genes explain less than half of the discrepancy, and the remainder lacks a known reason. V, J and clone size were drawn from that table, and D and trimming were deduced from the DNA. This sample comprises about 28,000 clones, approximately 78% of them detected only once. The ten most abundant clones make up less than 5% of the sample.

The CDR3 holds 15 amino acids from the cysteine to the phenylalanine. Only CDR3 DNA is held: 45 bases, read in frame from base 1. V lost 5 bases and J lost 9 bases, and the count of bases not matched to a germline gene is 10. The germline V gene provides CDR1 SGHTA and CDR2 FQGTGA. The receptor was isolated from an adult man with HIV who was CMV-seropositive. The chain is made from TRBV7-3 and TRBJ2-3, with 11 junctional bases fitting TRBD2. This material consisted of CD4+ T cells sorted from PBMCs after roughly 17-hour stimulation, taken from a patient who received antiretroviral therapy. Per the publication, the cell subset or site label means: CD40L-CD69- CD45RO-high memory CD4 T cells not responding to CMV lysate. The nucleotide sequence is given as TGTGCCAGCAGCCTACGGGGACTAGCGGAAGGCACGCAGTATTTT. This translates into CASSLRGLAEGTQYF.